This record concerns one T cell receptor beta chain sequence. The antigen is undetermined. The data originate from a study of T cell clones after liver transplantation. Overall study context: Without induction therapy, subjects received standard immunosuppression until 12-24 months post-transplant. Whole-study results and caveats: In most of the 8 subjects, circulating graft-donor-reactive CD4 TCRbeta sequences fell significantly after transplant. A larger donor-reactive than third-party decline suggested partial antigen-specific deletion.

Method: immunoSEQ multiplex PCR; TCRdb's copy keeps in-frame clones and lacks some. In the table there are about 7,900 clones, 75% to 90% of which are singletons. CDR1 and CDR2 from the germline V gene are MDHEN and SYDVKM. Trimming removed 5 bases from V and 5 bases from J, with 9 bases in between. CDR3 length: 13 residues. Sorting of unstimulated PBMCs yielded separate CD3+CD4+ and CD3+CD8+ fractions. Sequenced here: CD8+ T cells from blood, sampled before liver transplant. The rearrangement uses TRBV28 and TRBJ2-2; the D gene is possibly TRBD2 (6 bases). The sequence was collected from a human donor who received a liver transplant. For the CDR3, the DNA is TGTGCCAGCAGTGCTCGGGGGACCGGGGAGCTGTTTTTT. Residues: CASSARGTGELFF.